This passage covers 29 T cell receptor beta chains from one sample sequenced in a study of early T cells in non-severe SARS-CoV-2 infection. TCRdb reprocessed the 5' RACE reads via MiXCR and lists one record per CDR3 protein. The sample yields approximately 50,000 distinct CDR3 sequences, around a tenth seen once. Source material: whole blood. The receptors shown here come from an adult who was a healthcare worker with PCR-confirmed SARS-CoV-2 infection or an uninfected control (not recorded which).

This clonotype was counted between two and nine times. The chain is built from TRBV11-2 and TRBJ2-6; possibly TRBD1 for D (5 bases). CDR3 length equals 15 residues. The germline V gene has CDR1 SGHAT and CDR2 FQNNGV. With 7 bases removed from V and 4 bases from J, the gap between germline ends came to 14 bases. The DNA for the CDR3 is TGTGCCAGCACCCCAGGTAGACAGGGGGCCAACGTCCTGACTTTC. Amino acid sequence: CASTPGRQGANVLTF.

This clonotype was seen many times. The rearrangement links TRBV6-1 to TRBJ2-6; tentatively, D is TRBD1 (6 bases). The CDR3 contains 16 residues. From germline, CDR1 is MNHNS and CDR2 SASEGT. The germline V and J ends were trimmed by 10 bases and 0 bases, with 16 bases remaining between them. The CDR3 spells CATSDRPSSGANVLTF. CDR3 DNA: TGTGCCACCTCGGACAGACCGAGCTCTGGGGCCAACGTCCTGACTTTC.

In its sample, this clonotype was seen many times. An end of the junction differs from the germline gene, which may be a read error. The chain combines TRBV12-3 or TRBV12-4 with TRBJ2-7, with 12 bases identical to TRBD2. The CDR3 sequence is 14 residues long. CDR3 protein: CASSLAAGLAGIHF. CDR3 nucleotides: TGTGCCAGCAGCTTAGCCGCTGGACTAGCGGGAATTCACTTC.

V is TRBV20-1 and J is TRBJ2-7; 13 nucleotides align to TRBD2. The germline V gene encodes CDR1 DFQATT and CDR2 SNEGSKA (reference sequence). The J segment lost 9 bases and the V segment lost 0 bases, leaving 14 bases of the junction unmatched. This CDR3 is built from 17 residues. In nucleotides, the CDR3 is TGCAGTGCTAGAGATCTCCCCCCCGGACTAGCGGGAGTAGGGCAGTACTTC. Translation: CSARDLPPGLAGVGQYF.

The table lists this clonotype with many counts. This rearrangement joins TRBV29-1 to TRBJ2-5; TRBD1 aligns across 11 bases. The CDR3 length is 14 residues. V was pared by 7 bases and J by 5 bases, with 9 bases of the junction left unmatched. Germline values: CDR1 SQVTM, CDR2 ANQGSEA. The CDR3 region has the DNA TGCAGCGCAACCGGGACAGGGGGAGCGGAGACCCAGTACTTC. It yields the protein CSATGTGGAETQYF.

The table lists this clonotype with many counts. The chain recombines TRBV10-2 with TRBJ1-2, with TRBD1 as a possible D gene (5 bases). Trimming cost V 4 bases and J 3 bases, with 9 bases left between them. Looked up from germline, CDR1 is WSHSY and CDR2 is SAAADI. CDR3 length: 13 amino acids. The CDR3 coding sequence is TGCGCCAGCAGTGCTGACAGATACTATGGCTACACCTTC. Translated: CASSADRYYGYTF.

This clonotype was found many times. The CDR3 here is CASSLVGEQYF. CDR3 coding DNA: TGTGCCAGCAGCTTAGTAGGGGAGCAGTACTTC. V usage is TRBV7-9 and J usage is TRBJ2-7; D is ambiguous. Per the germline V gene, CDR1 is SEHNR and CDR2 is FQNEAQ (reference sequence). The CDR3 is made up of 11 amino acids. Trimming shortened V by 1 base and J by 7 bases, and 5 bases separated the two germline ends. Complete variable domain (other parts from reference TRBV7-9 and TRBJ2-7): DTGVSQNPRHKITKRGQNVTFRCDPISEHNRLYWYRQTLGQGPEFLTYFQNEAQLEKSRLLSDRFSAERPKGSFSTLEIQRTEQGDSAMYLCASSLVGEQYFGPGTRLTVT.

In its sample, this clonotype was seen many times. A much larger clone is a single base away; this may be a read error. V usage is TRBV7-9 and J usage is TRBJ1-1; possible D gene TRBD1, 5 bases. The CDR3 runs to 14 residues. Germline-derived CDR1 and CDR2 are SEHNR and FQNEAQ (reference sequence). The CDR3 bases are TGTGCCAGCAGCCGGTTGGGGGAGGACACTGAAGTTTTCTTT. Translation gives CASSRLGEDTEVFF.

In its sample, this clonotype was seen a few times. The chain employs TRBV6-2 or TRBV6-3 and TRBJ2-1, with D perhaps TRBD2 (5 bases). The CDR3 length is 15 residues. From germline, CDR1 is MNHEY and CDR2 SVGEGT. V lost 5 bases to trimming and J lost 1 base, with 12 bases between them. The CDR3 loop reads CASSNGLISYNEQFF. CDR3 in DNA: TGTGCCAGCAGTAATGGACTTATATCCTACAATGAGCAGTTCTTC.

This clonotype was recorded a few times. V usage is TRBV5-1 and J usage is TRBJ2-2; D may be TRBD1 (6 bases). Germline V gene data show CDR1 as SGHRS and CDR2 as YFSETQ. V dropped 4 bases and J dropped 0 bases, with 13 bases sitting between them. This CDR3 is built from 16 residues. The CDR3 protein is CASSQTGTTNTGELFF. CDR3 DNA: TGCGCCAGCAGCCAGACCGGGACAACGAACACCGGGGAGCTGTTTTTT.

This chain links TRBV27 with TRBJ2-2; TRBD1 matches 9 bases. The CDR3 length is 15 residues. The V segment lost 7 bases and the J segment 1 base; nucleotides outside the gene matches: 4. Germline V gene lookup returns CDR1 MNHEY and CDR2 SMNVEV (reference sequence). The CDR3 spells CASNPGQGNTGELFF. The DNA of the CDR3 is TGTGCCAGCAACCCGGGACAGGGGAACACCGGGGAGCTGTTTTTT.

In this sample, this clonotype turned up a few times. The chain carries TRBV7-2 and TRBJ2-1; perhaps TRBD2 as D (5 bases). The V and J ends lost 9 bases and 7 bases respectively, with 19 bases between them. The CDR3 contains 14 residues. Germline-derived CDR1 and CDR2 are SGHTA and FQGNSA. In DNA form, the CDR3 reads TGTGCCAGTGACTACTACCCCGTTATGAATGAGCAGTTCTTC. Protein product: CASDYYPVMNEQFF.

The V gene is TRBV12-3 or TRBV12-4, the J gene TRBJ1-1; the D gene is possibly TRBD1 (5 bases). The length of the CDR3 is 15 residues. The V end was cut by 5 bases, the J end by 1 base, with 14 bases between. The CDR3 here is CASSSGGGRNTEAFF. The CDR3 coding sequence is TGTGCCAGCAGTAGCGGCGGGGGGAGGAACACTGAAGCTTTCTTT.

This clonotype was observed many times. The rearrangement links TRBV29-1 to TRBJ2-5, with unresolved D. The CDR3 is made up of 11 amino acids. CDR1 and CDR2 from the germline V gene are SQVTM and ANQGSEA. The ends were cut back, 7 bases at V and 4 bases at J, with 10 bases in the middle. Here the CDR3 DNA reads TGCAGCGCCCGGCTCGGAGAGACCCAGTACTTC. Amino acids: CSARLGETQYF.

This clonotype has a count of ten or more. CDR3 amino acids: CSARDPRLLAGGFASYNEQFF. CDR3 in DNA: TGCAGTGCTAGAGATCCCCGACTACTAGCGGGAGGTTTTGCCTCCTACAATGAGCAGTTCTTC. V usage is TRBV20-1 and J usage is TRBJ2-1, with 12 bases that match TRBD2. The CDR3 extends over 21 amino acids. Per the germline V gene, CDR1 is DFQATT and CDR2 is SNEGSKA (reference sequence). Unmatched junction bases numbered 15, after V lost 0 bases and J lost 0 bases.

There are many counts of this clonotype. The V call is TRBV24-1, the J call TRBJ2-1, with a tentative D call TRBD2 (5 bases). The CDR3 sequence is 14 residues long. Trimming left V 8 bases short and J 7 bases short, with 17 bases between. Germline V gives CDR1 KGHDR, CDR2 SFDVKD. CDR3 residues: CATTKDGLKNEQFF. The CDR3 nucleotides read TGTGCCACCACTAAGGACGGACTCAAGAATGAGCAGTTCTTC.

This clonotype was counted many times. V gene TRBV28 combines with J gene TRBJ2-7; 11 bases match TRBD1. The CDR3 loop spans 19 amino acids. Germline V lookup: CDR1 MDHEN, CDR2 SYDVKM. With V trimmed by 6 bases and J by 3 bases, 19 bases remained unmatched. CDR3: CASSSPGQGGLLLNYEQYF. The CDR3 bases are TGTGCCAGCAGCTCCCCGGGACAGGGGGGACTCCTCCTCAACTACGAGCAGTACTTC.

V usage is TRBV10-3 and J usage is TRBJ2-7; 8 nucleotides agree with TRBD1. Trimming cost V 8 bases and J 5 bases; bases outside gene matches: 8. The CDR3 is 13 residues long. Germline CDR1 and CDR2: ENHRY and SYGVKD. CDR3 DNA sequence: TGTGCCATCTCGGGACAGGAAGGGGACGAGCAGTACTTC. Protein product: CAISGQEGDEQYF.

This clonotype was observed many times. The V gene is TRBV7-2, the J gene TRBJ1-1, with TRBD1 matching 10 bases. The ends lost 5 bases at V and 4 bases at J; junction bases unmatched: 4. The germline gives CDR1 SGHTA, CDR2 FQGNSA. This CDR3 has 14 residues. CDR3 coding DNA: TGTGCCAGCAGCCGACAGGGGGCTGGCACTGAAGCTTTCTTT. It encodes CASSRQGAGTEAFF.

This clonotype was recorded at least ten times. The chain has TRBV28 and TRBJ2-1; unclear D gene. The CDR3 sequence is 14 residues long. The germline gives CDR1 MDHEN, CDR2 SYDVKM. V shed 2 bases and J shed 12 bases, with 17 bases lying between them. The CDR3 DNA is TGTGCCAGCAGTTTAGCGGTTACGGGCGGCGGGCAGTTCTTC. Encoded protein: CASSLAVTGGGQFF. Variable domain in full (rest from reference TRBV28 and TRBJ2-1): DVKVTQSSRYLVKRTGEKVFLECVQDMDHENMFWYRQDPGLGLRLIYFSYDVKMKEKGDIPEGYSVSREKKERFSLILESASTNQTSMYLCASSLAVTGGGQFFGPGTRLTVL.

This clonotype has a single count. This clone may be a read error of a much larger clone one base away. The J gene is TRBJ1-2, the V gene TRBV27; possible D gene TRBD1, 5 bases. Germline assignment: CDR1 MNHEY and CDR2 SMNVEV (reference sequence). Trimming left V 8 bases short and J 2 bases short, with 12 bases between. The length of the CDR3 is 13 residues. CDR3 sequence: CASGGTVNYGYTF. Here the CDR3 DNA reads TGTGCCAGCGGAGGGACGGTGAACTATGGCTACACCTTC.

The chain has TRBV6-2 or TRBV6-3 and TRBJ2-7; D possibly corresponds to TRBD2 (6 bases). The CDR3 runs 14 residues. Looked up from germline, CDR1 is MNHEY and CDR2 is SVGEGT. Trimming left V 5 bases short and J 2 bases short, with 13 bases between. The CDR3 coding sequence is TGTGCCAGCAGTACCTTTTCGGGAGCCTACGAGCAGTACTTC. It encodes CASSTFSGAYEQYF.

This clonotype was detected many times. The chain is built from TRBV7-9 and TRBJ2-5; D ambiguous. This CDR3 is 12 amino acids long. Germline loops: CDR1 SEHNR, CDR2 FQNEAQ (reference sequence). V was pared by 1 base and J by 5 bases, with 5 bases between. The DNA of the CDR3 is TGTGCCAGCAGCTTAGTGTCGGAGACCCAGTACTTC. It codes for CASSLVSETQYF.

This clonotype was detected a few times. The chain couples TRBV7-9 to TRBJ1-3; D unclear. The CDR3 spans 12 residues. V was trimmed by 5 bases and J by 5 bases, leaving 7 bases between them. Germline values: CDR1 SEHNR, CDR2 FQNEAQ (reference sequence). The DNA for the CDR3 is TGTGCCAGCAGCCCCGGCCGAAACACCATATATTTT. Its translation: CASSPGRNTIYF.

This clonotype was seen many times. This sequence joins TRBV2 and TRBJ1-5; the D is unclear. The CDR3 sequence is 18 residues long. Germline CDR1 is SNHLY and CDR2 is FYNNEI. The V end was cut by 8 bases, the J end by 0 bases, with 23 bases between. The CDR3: CASGRGPGSPNSNQPQHF. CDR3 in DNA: TGTGCCAGCGGGAGAGGGCCAGGCAGTCCAAATAGCAATCAGCCCCAGCATTTT.

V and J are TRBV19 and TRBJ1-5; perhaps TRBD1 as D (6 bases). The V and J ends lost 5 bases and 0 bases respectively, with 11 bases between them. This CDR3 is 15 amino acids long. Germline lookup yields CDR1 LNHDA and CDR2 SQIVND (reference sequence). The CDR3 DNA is TGTGCCAGTAGTCGGCGGGGGGCTAGCAATCAGCCCCAGCATTTT. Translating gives CASSRRGASNQPQHF.

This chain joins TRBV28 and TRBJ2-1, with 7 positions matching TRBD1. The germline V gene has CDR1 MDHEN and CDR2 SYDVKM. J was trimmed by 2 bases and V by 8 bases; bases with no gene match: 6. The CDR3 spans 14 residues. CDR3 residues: CASYQGDPYNEQFF. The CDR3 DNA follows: TGTGCCAGCTACCAGGGGGACCCCTACAATGAGCAGTTCTTC.

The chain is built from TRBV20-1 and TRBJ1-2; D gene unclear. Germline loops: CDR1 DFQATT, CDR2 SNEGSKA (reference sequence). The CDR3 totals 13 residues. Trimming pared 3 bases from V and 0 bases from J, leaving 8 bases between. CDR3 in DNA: TGCAGTGCTAGCTTCGGGACTAACTATGGCTACACCTTC. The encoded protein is CSASFGTNYGYTF.

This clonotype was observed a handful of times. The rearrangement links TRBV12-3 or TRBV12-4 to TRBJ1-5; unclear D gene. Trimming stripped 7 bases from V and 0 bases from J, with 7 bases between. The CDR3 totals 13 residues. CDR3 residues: CASTHDSNQPQHF. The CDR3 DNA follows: TGTGCCAGCACCCATGATAGCAATCAGCCCCAGCATTTT.